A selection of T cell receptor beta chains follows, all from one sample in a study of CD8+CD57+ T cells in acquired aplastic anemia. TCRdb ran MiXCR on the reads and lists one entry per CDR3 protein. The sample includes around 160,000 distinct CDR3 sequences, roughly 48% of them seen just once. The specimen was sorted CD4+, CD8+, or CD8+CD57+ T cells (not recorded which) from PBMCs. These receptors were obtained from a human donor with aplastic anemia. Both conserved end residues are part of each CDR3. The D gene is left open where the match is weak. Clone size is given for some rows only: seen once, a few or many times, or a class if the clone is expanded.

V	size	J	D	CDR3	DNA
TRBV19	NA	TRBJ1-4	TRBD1	CASKSDRGSEKLFF	TGTGCCAGTAAATCGGACAGGGGAAGTGAAAAACTGTTTTTT
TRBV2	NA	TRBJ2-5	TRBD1	CASRLAGQGGQTQYF	TGTGCCAGCAGACTGGCGGGACAGGGGGGACAGACCCAGTACTTC
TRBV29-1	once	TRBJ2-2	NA	CSVLQGTTGELFF	TGCAGCGTTCTCCAGGGCACTACCGGGGAGCTGTTTTTT
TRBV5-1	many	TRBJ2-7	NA	CASSPGAGKAYEQYF	TGCGCCAGCAGCCCAGGGGCAGGGAAGGCCTACGAGCAGTACTTC
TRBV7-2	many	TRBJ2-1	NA	CASSVGQTYNEQFF	TGTGCCAGCAGCGTTGGACAGACATACAATGAGCAGTTCTTC
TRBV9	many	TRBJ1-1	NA	CASSVHRNTEAFF	TGTGCCAGCAGCGTACACAGGAACACTGAAGCTTTCTTT
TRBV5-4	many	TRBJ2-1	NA	CASSSYQGGNEQFF	TGTGCCAGCAGCTCCTATCAAGGGGGCAATGAGCAGTTCTTC
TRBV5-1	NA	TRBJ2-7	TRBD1	CASSWGQGAVEQYF	TGCGCCAGCAGCTGGGGACAGGGGGCGGTTGAGCAGTACTTC
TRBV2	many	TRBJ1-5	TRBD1	CASSRLTGDQPQHF	TGTGCCAGCTCTCGACTGACAGGGGATCAGCCCCAGCATTTT
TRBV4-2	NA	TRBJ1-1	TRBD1	CASSPRQGARNTEAFF	TGTGCCAGCAGCCCAAGACAGGGGGCGAGAAACACTGAAGCTTTCTTT
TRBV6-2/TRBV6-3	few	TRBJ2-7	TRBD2	CASSYTQTGTSGGYSYEQYF	TGTGCCAGCAGTTACACCCAAACCGGGACTAGCGGGGGATACTCCTACGAGCAGTACTTC
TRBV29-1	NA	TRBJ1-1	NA	CSARARTEAFF	TGCAGCGCCAGAGCCAGGACTGAAGCTTTCTTT
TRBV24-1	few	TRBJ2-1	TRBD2	CATSDWGLADSYNEQFF	TGTGCCACCAGTGACTGGGGACTAGCGGACTCCTACAATGAGCAGTTCTTC
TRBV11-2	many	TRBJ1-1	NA	CASSLGGGTYAFF	TGTGCCAGCAGCTTAGGGGGGGGGACGTATGCTTTCTTT
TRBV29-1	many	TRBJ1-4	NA	CSGSTGGSNEKLFF	TGCAGCGGTAGCACTGGGGGGTCGAATGAAAAACTGTTTTTT
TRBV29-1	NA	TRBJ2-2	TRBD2	CSVQSGENTGELFF	TGCAGCGTTCAGAGCGGGGAGAACACCGGGGAGCTGTTTTTT
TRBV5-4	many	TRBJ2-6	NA	CASNTVSGANVLTF	TGTGCCAGCAACACCGTTTCTGGGGCCAACGTCCTGACTTTC
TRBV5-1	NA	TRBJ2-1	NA	CAMGLHNEQFF	TGCGCCATGGGACTCCACAATGAGCAGTTCTTC
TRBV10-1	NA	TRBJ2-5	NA	CASSESTVAQETQYF	TGCGCCAGCAGTGAGTCTACAGTGGCACAAGAGACCCAGTACTTC
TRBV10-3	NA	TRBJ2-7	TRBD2	CAISPISSGTYEQYF	TGTGCCATCAGTCCCATTTCTAGCGGGACCTACGAGCAGTACTTC
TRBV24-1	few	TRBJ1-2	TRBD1	CATSDSQGKYGYTF	TGTGCCACCAGTGATTCACAGGGGAAATATGGCTACACCTTC
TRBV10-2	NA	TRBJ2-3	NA	CASSALGASTDTQYF	TGCGCCAGCAGTGCCTTGGGAGCCAGCACAGATACGCAGTATTTT
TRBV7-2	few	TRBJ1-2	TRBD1	CASRRTGGANYGYTF	TGTGCCAGCAGGAGGACAGGGGGCGCTAACTATGGCTACACCTTC
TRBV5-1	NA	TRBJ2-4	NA	CASSDAGSQNIQYF	TGCGCCAGCAGTGATGCCGGGTCCCAAAACATTCAGTACTTC
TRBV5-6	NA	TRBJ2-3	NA	CASSLTSIEDTQYF	TGTGCCAGCAGCCTGACTAGTATCGAGGATACGCAGTATTTT
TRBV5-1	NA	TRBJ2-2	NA	CASSLAPEKRTGELFF	TGCGCCAGCAGCTTGGCGCCAGAGAAGAGGACCGGGGAGCTGTTTTTT
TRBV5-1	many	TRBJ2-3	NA	CASSLARIGPSTDTQYF	TGCGCCAGCAGCTTGGCCCGAATCGGCCCTAGCACAGATACGCAGTATTTT
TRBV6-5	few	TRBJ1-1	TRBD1	CASRFRQGQAEAFF	TGTGCCAGCAGATTCCGACAGGGTCAGGCTGAAGCTTTCTTT
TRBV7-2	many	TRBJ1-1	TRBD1	CASSWRRDRGVFDTEAFF	TGTGCCAGCAGCTGGAGACGGGACAGGGGAGTTTTCGACACTGAAGCTTTCTTT
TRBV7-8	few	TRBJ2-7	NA	CASSSSPDYEQYF	TGTGCCAGCAGCTCCAGCCCAGACTACGAGCAGTACTTC
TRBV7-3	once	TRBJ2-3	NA	CASSFLPRGVTDTQYF	TGTGCCAGCAGCTTCCTCCCTCGAGGGGTGACAGATACGCAGTATTTT
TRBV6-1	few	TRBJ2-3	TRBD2	CASSRQTSGNTDTQYF	TGTGCCAGCAGTCGTCAGACTAGCGGGAACACAGATACGCAGTATTTT
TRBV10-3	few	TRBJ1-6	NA	CAIRGQGHNSPLHF	TGTGCCATTCGCGGGCAGGGGCATAATTCACCCCTCCACTTT
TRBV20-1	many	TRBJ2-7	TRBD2	CSARAELAGVEQYF	TGCAGTGCTAGAGCCGAACTAGCGGGAGTCGAGCAGTACTTC
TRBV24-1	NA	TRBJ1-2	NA	CATSDLSGVGYTF	TGTGCCACCAGTGACCTTTCGGGGGTAGGCTACACCTTC
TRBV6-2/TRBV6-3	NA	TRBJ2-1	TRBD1	CASTPPLTGGEQFF	TGTGCCAGCACCCCCCCATTGACAGGGGGAGAGCAGTTCTTC
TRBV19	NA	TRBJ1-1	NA	CASRPDGARVTEAFF	TGTGCCAGTAGACCCGATGGGGCCAGGGTCACTGAAGCTTTCTTT
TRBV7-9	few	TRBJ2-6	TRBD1	CASSLSPQGLGSGANVLTF	TGTGCCAGCAGCCTATCTCCACAGGGGCTTGGCTCTGGGGCCAACGTCCTGACTTTC
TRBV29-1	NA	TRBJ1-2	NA	CSVANYGYTF	TGCAGCGTTGCAAACTATGGCTACACCTTC
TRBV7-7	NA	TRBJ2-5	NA	CASSPGRGLQETRYF	TGTGCTAGCAGCCCGGGGCGGGGCTTACAAGAGACCCGGTACTTC
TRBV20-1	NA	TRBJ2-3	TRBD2	CSASGGDTDTQYF	TGCAGTGCTAGCGGGGGGGACACAGATACGCAGTATTTC
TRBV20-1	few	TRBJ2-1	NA	CSATTGAENEQFF	TGCAGTGCTACAACCGGGGCCGAGAATGAGCAGTTCTTC
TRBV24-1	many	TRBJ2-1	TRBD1	CATSDSGTDFEQFF	TGTGCCACCAGTGATTCCGGGACAGACTTTGAGCAGTTCTTC
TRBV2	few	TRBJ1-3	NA	CASSGDIGNTIYF	TGTGCCAGCAGCGGGGACATTGGAAACACCATATATTTT
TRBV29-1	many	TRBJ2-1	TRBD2	CSAGTSLHNEQFF	TGCAGCGCCGGGACTAGCCTCCACAATGAGCAGTTCTTC
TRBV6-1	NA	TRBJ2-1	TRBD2	CASSETFRGLAGVTEQFF	TGTGCCAGCAGTGAAACCTTCCGGGGACTAGCGGGGGTGACTGAGCAGTTCTTC
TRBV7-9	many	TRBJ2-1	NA	CASSLAAGLNNEQFF	TGTGCCAGCAGCTTGGCGGCGGGCCTTAACAATGAGCAGTTCTTC
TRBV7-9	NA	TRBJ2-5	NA	CASGSYPQGPETQYF	TGTGCCAGCGGCTCCTACCCACAGGGTCCCGAGACCCAGTACTTC
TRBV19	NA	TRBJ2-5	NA	CASSKQVQETQYF	TGTGCCAGTAGTAAACAGGTCCAAGAGACCCAGTACTTC
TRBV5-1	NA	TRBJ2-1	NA	CASSWSGIENEQFF	TGCGCCAGCAGCTGGTCAGGTATCGAAAATGAGCAGTTCTTC
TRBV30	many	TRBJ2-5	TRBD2	CAWTSGYQETQYF	TGTGCCTGGACTAGCGGGTACCAAGAGACCCAGTACTTC